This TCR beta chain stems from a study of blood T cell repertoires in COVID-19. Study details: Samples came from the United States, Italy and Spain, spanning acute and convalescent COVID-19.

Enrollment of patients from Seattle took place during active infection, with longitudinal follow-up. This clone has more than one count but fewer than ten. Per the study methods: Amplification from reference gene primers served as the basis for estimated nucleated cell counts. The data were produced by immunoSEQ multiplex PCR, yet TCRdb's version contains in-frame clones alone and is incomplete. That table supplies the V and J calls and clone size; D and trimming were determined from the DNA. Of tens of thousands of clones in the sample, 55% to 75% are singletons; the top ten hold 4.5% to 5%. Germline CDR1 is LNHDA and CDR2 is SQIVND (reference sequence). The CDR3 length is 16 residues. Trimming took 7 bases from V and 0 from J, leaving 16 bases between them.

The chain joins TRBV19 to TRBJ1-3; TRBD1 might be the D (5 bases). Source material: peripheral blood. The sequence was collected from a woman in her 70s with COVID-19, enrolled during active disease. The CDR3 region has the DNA TGTGCCAGTAACGACCCCAGGGCGAGCTCTGGAAACACCATATATTTT. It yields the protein CASNDPRASSGNTIYF.